The source of this TCR beta chain is a study of T cell responses to AZD1222 COVID-19 vaccine. In the study overall: Investigators merged groups given second doses at roughly 4 or roughly 12 weeks.

Worth noting for this clone: Its antigen remains unknown.

Assay used: immunoSEQ multiplex PCR; TCRdb lists only in-frame clones, some missing. Altogether 150,000 to 200,000 clones are present, around nine tenths being singletons, with the ten largest covering 5.5%. Study-wide results and caveats: Repertoire collection took place solely once the T cell response had peaked.

This clonotype was sampled from an adult in good health. The sequencing here drew on peripheral blood, taken on day 0 of AZD1222 vaccination.

CDR3 coding DNA: TGTGCCAGCAGACCACTGCAGGGGTACGAGCAGTACTTC. Translated: CASRPLQGYEQYF. This chain connects TRBV6-5 to TRBJ2-7; D is perhaps TRBD1 (6 bases). Trimming took off 6 bases at V and 4 bases at J, with 13 bases between the two ends. CDR3 length equals 13 residues. Germline V gene data show CDR1 as MNHEY and CDR2 as SVGAGI.